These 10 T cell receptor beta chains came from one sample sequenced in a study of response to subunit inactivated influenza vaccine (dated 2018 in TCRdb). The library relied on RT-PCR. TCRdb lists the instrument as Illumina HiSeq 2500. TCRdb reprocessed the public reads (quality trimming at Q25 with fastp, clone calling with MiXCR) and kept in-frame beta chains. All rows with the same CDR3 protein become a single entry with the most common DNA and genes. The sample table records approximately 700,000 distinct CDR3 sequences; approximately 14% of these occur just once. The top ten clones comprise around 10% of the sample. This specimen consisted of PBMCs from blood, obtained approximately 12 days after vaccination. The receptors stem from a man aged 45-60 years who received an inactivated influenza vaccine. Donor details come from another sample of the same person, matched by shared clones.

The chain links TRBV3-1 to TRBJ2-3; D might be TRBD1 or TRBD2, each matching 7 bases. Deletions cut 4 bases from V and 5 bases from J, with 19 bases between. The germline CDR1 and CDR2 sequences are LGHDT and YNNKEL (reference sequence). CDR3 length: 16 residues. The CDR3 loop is CASSPQSGGAGDTQYF. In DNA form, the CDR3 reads TGTGCCAGCAGCCCCCAATCAGGGGGGGCCGGAGATACGCAGTATTTT.

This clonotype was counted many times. In DNA, the CDR3 is TGCGCCAGCAGCTTGGACGGGGCCAAAAACATTCAGTACTTC. Translation gives CASSLDGAKNIQYF. The rearrangement uses TRBV5-1 and TRBJ2-4, with D unclear. This CDR3 region has 14 residues. Trimming pared 0 bases from V and 1 base from J, leaving 5 bases between. The germline gives CDR1 SGHRS, CDR2 YFSETQ.

CDR3 sequence reads: CASSPAVASGNTIYF. Written as DNA, the CDR3 is TGTGCCAGCAGCCCAGCCGTTGCCTCTGGAAACACCATATATTTT. The rearrangement links TRBV14 to TRBJ1-3; no clear D. The germline CDR1 and CDR2 sequences are SGHDN and FVKESK. V was pared by 4 bases and J by 0 bases, with 10 bases between. This CDR3 contains 15 residues.

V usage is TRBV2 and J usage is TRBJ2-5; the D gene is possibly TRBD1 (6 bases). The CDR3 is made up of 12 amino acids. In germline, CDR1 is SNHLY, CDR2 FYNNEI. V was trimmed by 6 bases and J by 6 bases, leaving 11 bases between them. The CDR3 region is CASRQGGQTQYF. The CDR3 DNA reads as TGTGCCAGCAGACAGGGTGGACAGACCCAGTACTTC.

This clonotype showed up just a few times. In nucleotides, the CDR3 is TGTGCCAGCAGTGTCGTAGGTCGGCGGTTTACCGGGGAGCTGTTTTTT. It is translated as CASSVVGRRFTGELFF. This chain joins TRBV6-1 and TRBJ2-2; D gene unclear. This CDR3 contains 16 residues. Germline V gene lookup returns CDR1 MNHNS and CDR2 SASEGT. Trimming removed 4 bases at V and 5 bases at J, with 17 bases between.

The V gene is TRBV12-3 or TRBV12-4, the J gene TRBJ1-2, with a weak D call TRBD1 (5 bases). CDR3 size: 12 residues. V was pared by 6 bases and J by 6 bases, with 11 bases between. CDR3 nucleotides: TGTGCCAGCAGGGACATCGTCCATGGCTACACCTTC. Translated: CASRDIVHGYTF.

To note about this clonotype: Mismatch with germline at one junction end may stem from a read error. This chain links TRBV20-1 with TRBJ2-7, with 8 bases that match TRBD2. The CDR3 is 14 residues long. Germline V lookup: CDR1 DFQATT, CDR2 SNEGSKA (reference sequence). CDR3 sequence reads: CSAPSGGFSHEQYF. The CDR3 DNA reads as TGCAGTGCTCCGTCGGGGGGGTTCTCCCACGAGCAGTACTTC.

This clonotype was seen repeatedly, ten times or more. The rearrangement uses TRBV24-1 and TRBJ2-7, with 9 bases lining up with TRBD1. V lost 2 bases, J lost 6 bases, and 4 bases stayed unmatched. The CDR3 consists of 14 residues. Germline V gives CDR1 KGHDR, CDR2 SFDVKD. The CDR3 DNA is TGTGCCACCAGTGATTGGGGGACAGGGAGCGAGCAGTACTTC. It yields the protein CATSDWGTGSEQYF.

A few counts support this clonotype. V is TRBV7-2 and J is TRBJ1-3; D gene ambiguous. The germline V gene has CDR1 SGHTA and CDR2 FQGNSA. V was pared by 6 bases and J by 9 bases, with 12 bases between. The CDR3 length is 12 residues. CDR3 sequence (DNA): TGTGCCAGCAGTCGGGAGCTCGGCACCATATATTTT. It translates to CASSRELGTIYF.

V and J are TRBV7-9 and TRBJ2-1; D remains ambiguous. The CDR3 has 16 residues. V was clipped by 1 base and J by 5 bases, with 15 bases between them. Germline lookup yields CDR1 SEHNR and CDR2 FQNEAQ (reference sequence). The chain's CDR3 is CASSLGAPVLNNEQFF. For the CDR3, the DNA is TGTGCCAGCAGCTTAGGAGCGCCAGTATTAAACAATGAGCAGTTCTTC.